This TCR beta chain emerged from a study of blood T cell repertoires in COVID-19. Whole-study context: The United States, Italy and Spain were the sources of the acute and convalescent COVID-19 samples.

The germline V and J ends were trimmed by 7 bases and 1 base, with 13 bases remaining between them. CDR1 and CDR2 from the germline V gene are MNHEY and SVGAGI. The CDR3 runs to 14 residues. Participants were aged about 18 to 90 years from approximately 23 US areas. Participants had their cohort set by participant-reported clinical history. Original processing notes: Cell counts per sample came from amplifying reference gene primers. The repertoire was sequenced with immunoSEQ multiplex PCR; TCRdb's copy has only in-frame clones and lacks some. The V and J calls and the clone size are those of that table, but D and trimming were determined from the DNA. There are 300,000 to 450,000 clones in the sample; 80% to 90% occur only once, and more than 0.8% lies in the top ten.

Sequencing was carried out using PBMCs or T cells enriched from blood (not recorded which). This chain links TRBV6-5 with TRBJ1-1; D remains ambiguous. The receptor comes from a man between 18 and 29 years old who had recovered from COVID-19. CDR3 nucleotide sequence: TGTGCCAGCACCCCCGGACTGTGGAACACTGAAGCTTTCTTT. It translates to CASTPGLWNTEAFF.